The 3 T cell receptor beta chains below all came from one sample that was sequenced in a study of molecular identifiers for immune sequencing clone quantification. TCRdb independently ran MiXCR on the PCR reads; one entry per CDR3 protein. The data hold about 500,000 distinct CDR3 sequences, with around 23% observed a single time. The sequencing sample was made of naive CD8+ T cells from blood, with Jurkat cell RNA spiked in. Subset denoted: FACS-sorted CD8+CD4-CCR7+CD45RA+ naive T cells. All receptors come from a human donor in good health. Some libraries in this study had Jurkat cell RNA spiked in.

This clonotype occurred a few times. CDR3 nucleotides: TGCAGTGCTAGATCCGGACTAGCGGGAGAGTACAATGAGCAGTTCTTC. Translating it yields CSARSGLAGEYNEQFF. This rearrangement joins TRBV20-1 to TRBJ2-1; 13 bases line up with TRBD2. CDR3 size: 16 residues. The trim removed 2 bases at V and 4 bases at J, leaving 5 bases unmatched. Germline values: CDR1 DFQATT, CDR2 SNEGSKA (reference sequence).

The V call is TRBV10-3, the J call TRBJ2-2; a possible D gene is TRBD1 (5 bases). Germline V gene sequence: CDR1 ENHRY, CDR2 SYGVKD. This CDR3 contains 16 residues. V was cut by 2 bases and J by 8 bases, with 18 bases left in between. CDR3 region: CAISELQANFAGELFF. As DNA, the CDR3 is TGTGCCATCAGTGAGCTACAGGCGAACTTTGCAGGGGAGCTGTTTTTT.

The rearrangement uses TRBV4-1 and TRBJ2-7; D remains unclear. This CDR3 is built from 13 residues. V gave up 1 base and J gave up 5 bases, with 9 bases separating them. The V gene's germline CDR1 is MGHRA and CDR2 YSYEKL. Here the CDR3 reads CASSQGWAHEQYF. CDR3 sequence (DNA): TGCGCCAGCAGCCAAGGTTGGGCCCACGAGCAGTACTTC.